This T cell receptor beta chain was captured by sequencing in a study of tumor and adjacent non-tumor tissue in lung cancer. Study in general: There were some 11 adenocarcinoma, 2 squamous cell carcinoma and 1 small cell lung cancer cases. Stage I to III disease affected roughly ten men and 5 women aged about 31 to 80. Findings and caveats of the study: Significantly higher TCR diversity was found in tumor than normal lung. Patients with more diverse tumor TCRs had worse survival.

On this clonotype: Its target is not known.

RNA was extracted from bulk tissue without any cell sorting. This CDR3 region has 12 residues. Germline CDR1 and CDR2: SQVTM and ANQGSEA. Deletions cut 6 bases from V and 4 bases from J, with 12 bases between. A modified ARM-PCR protocol with three rounds of nested PCR amplified TCRbeta. TCRdb redid the calling of the multiplex PCR reads with MiXCR, one entry per CDR3 protein. The table has some 200,000 distinct CDR3 sequences, 71% seen once. The gene calls are TRBV29-1 and TRBJ1-1; D gene uncertain. Sequencing was performed on lung tumor tissue. The receptor was isolated from a man aged 55 to 69 with non-small cell lung cancer. In DNA, the CDR3 is TGCAGCGTCCTACCGAGGGCCACTGAAGCTTTCTTT. Residues: CSVLPRATEAFF.